The T cell receptor (beta chain) described here comes from a study of blood T cells in healthy people across ages. Whole-study results and caveats: Roughly linear declines in TCR beta diversity per million T cells occurred with age. Samples with more naive T cells showed higher observed beta diversity.

At least ten counts were recorded for this clonotype. Its antigen is unidentified. Donor samples were obtained from healthy Caucasian individuals from Russia, aged 6 to 90. In each sample, at least 7 million PBMCs were isolated. Next came a second PCR, run for about 7 to 11 cycles, which used a sample-barcoded 5' primer along with a J-beta primer mix. TCRdb reanalysed the 5' RACE reads using MiXCR and keeps one entry per CDR3 protein. The sample shows around 650,000 distinct CDR3 sequences, about 34% of them seen only once. This CDR3 spans 16 amino acids. Germline CDR1 and CDR2: SGDLS and YYNGEE. V lost 4 bases and J 1 base, leaving 18 bases between the germline ends.

The sample taken for sequencing was blood. This chain links TRBV9 with TRBJ2-7; D is unclear. This sequence was found in a woman of 80 years or more in good health. Written as DNA, the CDR3 is TGTGCCAGCAGCCCACCAGATGCACCTAATTCCTACGAGCAGTACTTC. This encodes CASSPPDAPNSYEQYF. Full variable domain (missing parts from reference TRBV9 and TRBJ2-7): DSGVTQTPKHLITATGQRVTLRCSPRSGDLSVYWYQQSLDQGLQFLIQYYNGEERAKGNILERFSAQQFPDLHSELNLSSLELGDSALYFCASSPPDAPNSYEQYFGPGTRLTVT.